This TCR beta chain comes out of a study of spatial heterogeneity in lung cancer. Overall study findings and caveats: The study found ubiquitous expanded tumor TCRs in blood more at resection than follow-up.

Every molecule of TCR cDNA had its own unique molecular identifier. MiXCR, applied by TCRdb to the 5' RACE reads, yields one record per CDR3 protein. Found here are over 90,000 distinct CDR3 sequences, around 10% of them singletons; the top ten hold 6.9%. Sample time point: sample taken at primary tumor resection. Whole RNA from tumor, nontumor lung or frozen PBMC was sequenced unsorted. This clonotype was seen many times. Its cognate antigen is unknown. Germline CDR1 and CDR2: MDHEN and SYDVKM. Trimming took off 3 bases at V and 5 bases at J, with 11 bases between the two ends. This CDR3 contains 14 residues.

The sample was PBMCs, taken at surgery. This receptor was identified in a male donor with early-stage non-small cell lung cancer. The gene calls are TRBV28 and TRBJ2-4; a possible D gene is TRBD2 (6 bases). This chain's CDR3 is CASSLARLENIQYF. The CDR3 DNA reads as TGTGCCAGCAGTTTGGCCCGACTAGAAAACATTCAGTACTTC.